These 29 T cell receptor beta chains share one sample of origin, sequenced in a study of shared clonotypes between healthy human individuals. Generated by immunoSEQ multiplex PCR, the TCRdb table keeps only in-frame clones and is missing some. The sample lists approximately 320,000 clones, approximately 74% occurring once. Input material: memory CD4+ T cells sorted from blood. As for subset: CD45RA-negative fraction. The receptors were sampled from a man aged 25 to 40 in good health.

This clone was seen only once. The chain couples TRBV4-2 to TRBJ2-1; 13 nucleotides agree with TRBD2. CDR3 length: 17 amino acids. J was trimmed by 2 bases and V by 4 bases; bases with no gene match: 5. Germline V gene sequence: CDR1 LGHNA, CDR2 YNFKEQ. The DNA for the CDR3 is TGTGCCAGCAGCCCCAAGGGACTAGCGGGAACCTACAATGAGCAGTTCTTC. Its protein is CASSPKGLAGTYNEQFF.

The CDR3 here is CASSFDRGPNASTDTQYF. CDR3 DNA sequence: TGTGCCAGCAGTTTTGACAGGGGCCCGAACGCTAGCACAGATACGCAGTATTTT. The chain is built from TRBV28 and TRBJ2-3; 8 nucleotides line up with TRBD1. CDR3 length: 18 residues. CDR1 is MDHEN and CDR2 is SYDVKM in the germline V gene. Losses at the gene ends were 3 bases for V and 0 bases for J; bases not matched to a gene: 11.

The chain has TRBV5-1 and TRBJ2-2, with D possibly matching TRBD2 (6 bases). This CDR3 has 14 amino acids. The germline V and J ends were trimmed by 6 bases and 2 bases, with 11 bases remaining between them. The germline gives CDR1 SGHRS, CDR2 YFSETQ. The CDR3 coding sequence is TGCGCCAGCAAAGGGACTTACAACACCGGGGAGCTGTTTTTT. Encoded protein: CASKGTYNTGELFF.

The chain couples TRBV18 to TRBJ2-1; 7 bases map to TRBD2. CDR3 length: 16 residues. From germline, CDR1 is KGHSH and CDR2 LQKENI. After removal of 3 bases from V and 5 bases from J, the junction contained 10 bases not matched to a gene. The CDR3 region is CASSPDGGIVDNEQFF. CDR3 nucleotides: TGTGCCAGCTCACCGGACGGGGGGATTGTGGACAATGAGCAGTTCTTC.

A note on this clone: The sample holds other DNA sequences that translate to the same CDR3. The chain joins TRBV28 to TRBJ2-7, with 7 bases that match TRBD1. The CDR3 extends over 13 amino acids. Trimming took 6 bases from V and 1 from J; bases not matched to a gene: 3. Germline CDR1 reads MDHEN; CDR2 reads SYDVKM. CDR3 amino acids: CASRRGPSYEQYF. DNA for the CDR3: TGTGCCAGCAGAAGGGGGCCGTCCTACGAGCAGTACTTC.

This clone was observed a handful of times. V gene TRBV5-1 combines with J gene TRBJ1-1, with D possibly matching TRBD1 (5 bases). Deletions cut 4 bases from V and 0 bases from J, with 13 bases between. Per germline, CDR1 SGHRS and CDR2 YFSETQ. This CDR3 region has 15 residues. CDR3 sequence (DNA): TGCGCCAGCAGCGTGGGGCGGGTTCTGAACACTGAAGCTTTCTTT. Protein: CASSVGRVLNTEAFF.

The chain is built from TRBV6-5 and TRBJ2-3, with 8 nucleotides matching TRBD2. Trimming at V came to 4 bases and at J to 6 bases, leaving 9 bases not matched to a gene. The CDR3 totals 15 residues. Germline CDR1 is MNHEY and CDR2 is SVGAGI. CDR3 sequence reads: CASSFGLAKHDTQYF. CDR3 in DNA: TGTGCCAGCAGTTTTGGACTAGCTAAGCACGATACGCAGTATTTT.

CDR3 nucleotides: TGTGCCAGCAGCTTAGGTGACACGCAAGAGACCCAGTACTTC. It translates to CASSLGDTQETQYF. V and J are TRBV11-3 and TRBJ2-5, with D hard to call. V shed 1 base and J shed 2 bases, with 8 bases lying between them. The germline V gene encodes CDR1 SGHNT and CDR2 YENEEA. This CDR3 is 14 amino acids long. The full variable domain, in which reference TRBV11-3 and TRBJ2-5 provide the parts outside the CDR3, is EAGVVQSPRYKIIEKKQPVAFWCNPISGHNTLYWYLQNLGQGPELLIRYENEEAVDDSQLPKDRFSAERLKGVDSTLKIQPAELGDSAVYLCASSLGDTQETQYFGPGTRLLVL.

This chain joins TRBV7-9 and TRBJ2-5; 9 bases fit TRBD2. Germline V CDR1 and CDR2: SEHNR, FQNEAQ (reference sequence). Trimming removed 4 bases from V and 3 bases from J; junction bases left unmatched: 9. The CDR3 extends over 16 amino acids. In nucleotides, the CDR3 is TGTGCCAGCAGCTCCCACCAAGGACTAGCGAAAGAGACCCAGTACTTC. Its protein product is CASSSHQGLAKETQYF.

This clone has more than one count but fewer than ten. This chain uses TRBV2 with TRBJ2-7; 7 nucleotides match TRBD2. The CDR3 totals 14 residues. In germline, CDR1 is SNHLY, CDR2 FYNNEI. V lost 4 bases and J lost 5; bases outside the gene matches: 8. For the CDR3, the DNA is TGTGCCAGCAGTGTGGTACAGGCGGGGGACGAGCAGTACTTC. This translates into CASSVVQAGDEQYF.

The chain joins TRBV19 to TRBJ1-5; D might be TRBD1 (5 bases). With 6 bases removed from V and 4 bases from J, the gap between germline ends came to 16 bases. Germline V gives CDR1 LNHDA, CDR2 SQIVND (reference sequence). The CDR3 loop spans 15 amino acids. CDR3 residues: CASRNLRGVNQPQHF. The CDR3 region has the DNA TGTGCCAGTAGGAACCTCCGGGGCGTTAATCAGCCCCAGCATTTT.

Within the sample, this clone is medium-sized. This CDR3 is CASSLHRGGNYGYTF. CDR3 bases: TGTGCCAGCAGTCTACACAGGGGCGGCAACTATGGCTACACCTTC. The J gene is TRBJ1-2, the V gene TRBV27, with 7 bases aligning to TRBD1. This CDR3 region has 15 residues. Germline trimming cut 5 bases from V and 2 bases from J; bases unmatched to any gene: 8. The germline gives CDR1 MNHEY, CDR2 SMNVEV (reference sequence).

This clone was counted once. CDR3 nucleotides: TGTGCCAGTAGCCTGACAGGGGTGCCCTACGAGCAGTACTTC. It encodes CASSLTGVPYEQYF. The J gene is TRBJ2-7, the V gene TRBV19; 8 bases match TRBD1. The trim removed 6 bases at V and 2 bases at J, leaving 6 bases unmatched. The CDR3 runs to 14 residues. The germline CDR1 and CDR2 sequences are LNHDA and SQIVND (reference sequence).

This clone was recorded a few times. The chain carries TRBV9 and TRBJ2-1, with D perhaps TRBD2 (5 bases). CDR1 SGDLS and CDR2 YYNGEE come from the germline V gene. CDR3 length: 15 residues. Trimming removed 1 base at V and 8 bases at J, with 16 bases between. CDR3 bases: TGTGCCAGCAGCGTAATCTCGCACTCGCGGGATGAGCAGTTCTTC. Protein sequence: CASSVISHSRDEQFF.

This sequence joins TRBV4-1 and TRBJ1-2; unclear D gene. The germline V and J ends were trimmed by 1 base and 7 bases, with 13 bases remaining between them. The CDR3 runs to 14 residues. In germline, CDR1 is MGHRA, CDR2 YSYEKL. CDR3 sequence: CASSQVPTERGYTF. The DNA for the CDR3 is TGCGCCAGCAGCCAAGTGCCCACAGAGCGTGGCTACACCTTC.

In its sample, this clone was seen many times. The chain is built from TRBV5-1 and TRBJ2-1, with D maybe TRBD2 (7 bases). Trimming shortened V by 4 bases and J by 9 bases, and 20 bases separated the two germline ends. This CDR3 spans 15 amino acids. Germline V CDR1 and CDR2: SGHRS, YFSETQ. CDR3: CASSLREGVGTEQFF. In nucleotides, the CDR3 is TGCGCCAGCAGCCTGAGGGAGGGGGTCGGAACTGAGCAGTTCTTC.

J is TRBJ1-4 and V is TRBV18, with TRBD1 identical over 8 bases. The ends lost 0 bases at V and 10 bases at J; junction bases unmatched: 4. The CDR3 totals 14 residues. Germline V lookup: CDR1 KGHSH, CDR2 LQKENI. CDR3 nucleotide sequence: TGTGCCAGCTCACCACCGACAGGGGCGGGAAAACTGTTTTTT. Translating gives CASSPPTGAGKLFF.

The chain combines TRBV6-1 with TRBJ1-1; 11 bases line up with TRBD1. This CDR3 comprises 14 residues. Trimming cost V 5 bases and J 4 bases; bases outside gene matches: 3. Germline V CDR1 and CDR2: MNHNS, SASEGT. The CDR3 nucleotides are TGTGCCAGCAGTCGGACAGGGGGCATCACTGAAGCTTTCTTT. This sequence encodes CASSRTGGITEAFF.

The J gene is TRBJ2-1, the V gene TRBV28, with D possibly being TRBD1 (5 bases). Germline lookup yields CDR1 MDHEN and CDR2 SYDVKM. This CDR3 comprises 15 residues. Trimming shortened V by 6 bases and J by 7 bases, and 19 bases separated the two germline ends. DNA of the CDR3: TGTGCCAGCAGGATCCGACAGATGCCTGGGAATGAGCAGTTCTTC. This sequence encodes CASRIRQMPGNEQFF.

The chain uses TRBV18 and TRBJ2-1, with D perhaps matching TRBD2 (5 bases). The length of the CDR3 is 14 residues. V was pared by 3 bases and J by 5 bases, with 11 bases between. Germline V gene data show CDR1 as KGHSH and CDR2 as LQKENI. The CDR3 loop reads CASSPPFGDNEQFF. CDR3 DNA: TGTGCCAGCTCACCCCCATTCGGGGACAATGAGCAGTTCTTC.

V usage is TRBV7-2 and J usage is TRBJ1-5; D is unresolved. This CDR3 has 12 residues. CDR1 and CDR2 from the germline V gene are SGHTA and FQGNSA. V was cut by 6 bases and J by 4 bases, with 7 bases left in between. CDR3 bases: TGTGCCAGCAGTCTACCGAATCAGCCCCAGCATTTT. Translated: CASSLPNQPQHF. Combining the CDR3 with reference TRBV7-2 and TRBJ1-5 gives the whole variable domain GAGVSQSPSNKVTEKGKDVELRCDPISGHTALYWYRQSLGQGLEFLIYFQGNSAPDKSGLPSDRFSAERTGGSVSTLTIQRTQQEDSAVYLCASSLPNQPQHFGDGTRLSIL.

The genes are TRBV7-6 and TRBJ2-5, with D unresolved. The CDR3 contains 12 residues. The germline CDR1 and CDR2 sequences are SGHVS and FNYEAQ. Trimming left V 6 bases short and J 3 bases short, with 8 bases between. Here the CDR3 DNA reads TGTGCCAGCAGTCTTGGGGAAGAGACCCAGTACTTC. Protein product: CASSLGEETQYF.

J is TRBJ2-7 and V is TRBV27; TRBD1 agrees at 7 bases. The CDR3 loop spans 14 amino acids. Germline values: CDR1 MNHEY, CDR2 SMNVEV (reference sequence). V was pared by 5 bases and J by 2 bases, with 6 bases of the junction left unmatched. CDR3 nucleotide sequence: TGTGCCAGCAGTCAAGACAGGGTAGCCTACGAGCAGTACTTC. Amino acids: CASSQDRVAYEQYF.

The chain joins TRBV30 to TRBJ2-7, with TRBD2 matching 7 bases. The CDR3 contains 13 residues. Germline V gives CDR1 GTSNPN, CDR2 SVGIG (reference sequence). V was clipped by 8 bases and J by 0 bases; unmatched bases: 7. The DNA for the CDR3 is TGTGCCCGGTCCCGGGAGGCCTCCTACGAGCAGTACTTC. Protein: CARSREASYEQYF.

This clone was seen only a few times. J is TRBJ2-2 and V is TRBV5-4; tentative D call: TRBD2 (5 bases). This CDR3 is 15 amino acids long. V lost 3 bases and J lost 1, with 10 bases in between. Germline CDR1 is SGHNT and CDR2 is YYREEE (reference sequence). CDR3 amino acids: CASSSGSLNTGELFF. CDR3 bases: TGTGCCAGCAGCTCGGGGAGCCTGAACACCGGGGAGCTGTTTTTT.

J is TRBJ2-5 and V is TRBV28; D is perhaps TRBD1 (6 bases). The germline V gene encodes CDR1 MDHEN and CDR2 SYDVKM. V was pared by 5 bases and J by 1 base, with 23 bases between. The CDR3 has 18 amino acids. CDR3: CASSVPGLKRGFQETQYF. The DNA of the CDR3 is TGTGCCAGCAGTGTCCCCGGCCTCAAGAGGGGGTTCCAAGAGACCCAGTACTTC.

Only one count was recorded for this clone. The V call is TRBV18, the J call TRBJ2-7; 8 bases match TRBD2. Germline V gene lookup returns CDR1 KGHSH and CDR2 LQKENI. The V gene end was trimmed by 6 bases and the J gene end by 5 bases; junction bases not matched to a gene: 9. The CDR3 loop spans 14 amino acids. In nucleotides, the CDR3 is TGTGCCAGCTCCTCTTTACGGGAGGGCAACGAGCAGTACTTC. Protein product: CASSSLREGNEQYF.

CDR3 region: CASNLVGGGELFF. The CDR3 DNA follows: TGTGCCAGCAACCTAGTGGGAGGAGGGGAGCTGTTTTTT. This chain joins TRBV9 and TRBJ2-2; tentative D call: TRBD2 (6 bases). Looked up from germline, CDR1 is SGDLS and CDR2 is YYNGEE. The CDR3 is 13 residues long. The ends were cut back, 6 bases at V and 8 bases at J, with 14 bases in the middle.

The gene calls are TRBV6-8 and TRBJ2-5; tentatively, D is TRBD1 (5 bases). The CDR3 contains 15 residues. Germline values: CDR1 MNHGY, CDR2 SAAAGT. V was shortened by 3 bases and J by 5 bases, with 16 bases between the two germline ends. This CDR3 is CASSYRGYNTETQYF. The CDR3 DNA reads TGTGCCAGCAGTTATAGGGGTTATAATACGGAGACCCAGTACTTC.